This T cell receptor (beta chain) was sequenced for a study of blood T cell repertoires in COVID-19. Study background: Acute and convalescent COVID-19 samples came from the United States, Italy and Spain. The analysed material was cDNA or gDNA that came from T cells, B-cell-depleted T cells, or PBMCs.

Trimming at V came to 7 bases and at J to 4 bases, leaving 5 bases not matched to a gene. Germline V gives CDR1 SNHLY, CDR2 FYNNEI. The CDR3 is 13 amino acids. Authors' data handling: Researchers report that nucleated cell counts were estimated from reference gene primer amplification. Data came from immunoSEQ multiplex PCR; TCRdb stores just in-frame clones and leaves some out. Clonal size and the V and J genes are those of that table, whereas D and trimming came from the DNA. Of some 150,000 clones detected, approximately 85% appear once; the ten largest clones hold 2.5% to 3%. This clone was recorded once.

Sequencing used peripheral blood. The receptor's source is a man between 45 and 60 years old with acute or convalescent COVID-19. This chain joins TRBV2 and TRBJ2-3; 7 bases map to TRBD1. CDR3 nucleotides: TGTGCCAGCACTCTGGGACAGCCAGATACGCAGTATTTT. This encodes CASTLGQPDTQYF. Full variable domain (remainder filled in from reference TRBV2 and TRBJ2-3): EPEVTQTPSHQVTQMGQEVILRCVPISNHLYFYWYRQILGQKVEFLVSFYNNEISEKSEIFDDQFSVERPDGSNFTLKIRSTKLEDSAMYFCASTLGQPDTQYFGPGTRLTVL.